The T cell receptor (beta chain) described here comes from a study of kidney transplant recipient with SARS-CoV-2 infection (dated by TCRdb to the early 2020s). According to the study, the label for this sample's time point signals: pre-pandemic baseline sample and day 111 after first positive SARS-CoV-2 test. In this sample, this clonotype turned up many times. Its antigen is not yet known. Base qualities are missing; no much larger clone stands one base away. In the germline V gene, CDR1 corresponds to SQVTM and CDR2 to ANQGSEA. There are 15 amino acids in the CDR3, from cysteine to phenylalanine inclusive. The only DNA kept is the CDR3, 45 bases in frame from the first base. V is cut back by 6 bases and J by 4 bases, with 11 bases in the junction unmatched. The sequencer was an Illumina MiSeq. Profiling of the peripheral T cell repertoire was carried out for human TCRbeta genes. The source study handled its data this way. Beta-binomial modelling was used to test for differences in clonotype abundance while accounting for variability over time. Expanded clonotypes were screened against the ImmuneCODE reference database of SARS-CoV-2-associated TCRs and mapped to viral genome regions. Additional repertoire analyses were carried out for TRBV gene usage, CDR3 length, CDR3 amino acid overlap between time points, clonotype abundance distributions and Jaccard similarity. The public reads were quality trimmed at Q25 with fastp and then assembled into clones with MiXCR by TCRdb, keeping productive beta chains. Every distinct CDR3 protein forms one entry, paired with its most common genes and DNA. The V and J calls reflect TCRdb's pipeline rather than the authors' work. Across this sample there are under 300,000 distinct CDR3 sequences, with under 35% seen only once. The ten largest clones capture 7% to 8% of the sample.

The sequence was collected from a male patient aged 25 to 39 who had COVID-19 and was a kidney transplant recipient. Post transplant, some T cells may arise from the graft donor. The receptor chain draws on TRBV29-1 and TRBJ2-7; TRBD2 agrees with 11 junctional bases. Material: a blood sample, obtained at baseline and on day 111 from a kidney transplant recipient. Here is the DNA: TGCAGCGTGCTCAAACTAGCGGGAGTAAGTTACGAGCAGTACTTC. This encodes CSVLKLAGVSYEQYF.